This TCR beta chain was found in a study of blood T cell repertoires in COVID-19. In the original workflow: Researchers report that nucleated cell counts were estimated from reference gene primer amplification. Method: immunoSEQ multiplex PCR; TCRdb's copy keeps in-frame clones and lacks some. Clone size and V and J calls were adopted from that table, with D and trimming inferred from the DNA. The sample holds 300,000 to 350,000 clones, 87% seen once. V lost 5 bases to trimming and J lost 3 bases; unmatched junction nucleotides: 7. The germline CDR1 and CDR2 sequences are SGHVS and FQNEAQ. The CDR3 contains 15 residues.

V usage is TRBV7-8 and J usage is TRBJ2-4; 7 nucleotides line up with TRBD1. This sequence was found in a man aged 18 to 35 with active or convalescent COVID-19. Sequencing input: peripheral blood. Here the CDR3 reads CASSAGTAHKNIQYF. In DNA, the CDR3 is TGTGCCAGCAGCGCAGGGACAGCCCACAAAAACATTCAGTACTTC.